The 22 T cell receptor beta chains presented below share a single source sample, sequenced in a study of T cells in Graves' hyperthyroidism and ophthalmopathy. The source material, RNA transcripts, was used to amplify TCR beta CDR3 regions. Initially, a first-round RT-PCR of the TCR CDR3 employed the HTBI primer set. TCRdb recomputed calls from the multiplex PCR reads with MiXCR, one row per CDR3 protein. This sample has some 500,000 distinct CDR3 sequences, with around 14% found just once. The sequenced material came from blood. The source of these receptors is a woman between 18 and 29 years old with Graves' hyperthyroidism.

This clonotype was found many times. The chain carries TRBV5-8 and TRBJ1-4, with D tentatively TRBD1 (5 bases). V lost 2 bases, J lost 5 bases, and 10 bases lay in between. Germline V gene lookup returns CDR1 SGHTS and CDR2 YDEGEE. This CDR3 spans 14 amino acids. CDR3 protein: CASSFNRINEKLFF. The DNA of the CDR3 is TGTGCCAGCAGCTTTAACAGGATAAATGAAAAACTGTTTTTT.

This clonotype was observed many times. V gene TRBV20-1 combines with J gene TRBJ2-5; 11 nucleotides match TRBD2. The germline gives CDR1 DFQATT, CDR2 SNEGSKA (reference sequence). CDR3 size: 18 residues. Losses at the gene ends were 4 bases for V and 5 bases for J; bases not matched to a gene: 18. The CDR3 spells CSATPPLAGGSSRETQYF. CDR3 bases: TGCAGTGCTACCCCGCCTCTAGCGGGAGGCTCCTCACGTGAGACCCAGTACTTC.

V is TRBV20-1 and J is TRBJ2-7; 10 nucleotides agree with TRBD1. V trimming: 4 bases; J trimming: 2 bases; junction bases outside the gene matches: 5. This CDR3 spans 14 amino acids. Germline V gene lookup returns CDR1 DFQATT and CDR2 SNEGSKA (reference sequence). The CDR3: CSANTGTGAYEQYF. In DNA form, the CDR3 reads TGCAGTGCTAACACCGGGACAGGGGCCTACGAGCAGTACTTC.

The chain recombines TRBV19 with TRBJ2-2; 8 nucleotides line up with TRBD2. Trimming cost V 3 bases and J 5 bases; bases outside gene matches: 2. Looked up from germline, CDR1 is LNHDA and CDR2 is SQIVND (reference sequence). The CDR3 has 14 residues. CDR3 sequence reads: CASSIRLATGELFF. The DNA of the CDR3 is TGTGCCAGTAGTATCCGACTAGCGACCGGGGAGCTGTTTTTT.

This clonotype was seen repeatedly, ten times or more. The chain combines TRBV11-3 with TRBJ2-1, with 11 bases that match TRBD2. This CDR3 contains 18 residues. V was clipped by 1 base and J by 4 bases; unmatched bases: 9. Germline V gene data show CDR1 as SGHNT and CDR2 as YENEEA. CDR3 residues: CASSLGATSGRGYNEQFF. The DNA of the CDR3 is TGTGCCAGCAGCTTAGGGGCCACTAGCGGGAGAGGATACAATGAGCAGTTCTTC.

This chain links TRBV12-3 or TRBV12-4 with TRBJ1-1; no reliable D call. The germline V and J ends were trimmed by 3 bases and 4 bases, with 15 bases remaining between them. The CDR3 runs to 15 residues. In DNA form, the CDR3 reads TGTGCCAGCAGTTTCGGGGAGGGAGGTTCCACTGAAGCTTTCTTT. Translation gives CASSFGEGGSTEAFF.

Ten or more counts support this clonotype. V usage is TRBV2 and J usage is TRBJ2-1, with TRBD2 matching over 9 bases. This CDR3 comprises 13 residues. Germline-derived CDR1 and CDR2 are SNHLY and FYNNEI. The ends lost 11 bases at V and 7 bases at J; junction bases unmatched: 9. CDR3 region: CAGISGSGNEQFF. CDR3 nucleotides: TGTGCCGGGATTAGCGGGAGTGGTAATGAGCAGTTCTTC. The variable domain in full, with the rest retrieved from reference TRBV2 and TRBJ2-1, is EPEVTQTPSHQVTQMGQEVILRCVPISNHLYFYWYRQILGQKVEFLVSFYNNEISEKSEIFDDQFSVERPDGSNFTLKIRSTKLEDSAMYFCAGISGSGNEQFFGPGTRLTVL.

The gene calls are TRBV9 and TRBJ2-5; 16 bases map to TRBD2. Germline CDR1 is SGDLS and CDR2 is YYNGEE. The CDR3 runs 17 residues. J was trimmed by 5 bases and V by 4 bases; bases with no gene match: 8. The CDR3 DNA reads as TGTGCCAGCAGCCCAGGGGGGACTAGCGGGGGGGAGGAGACCCAGTACTTC. This codes for CASSPGGTSGGEETQYF. Drawing the rest from reference TRBV9 and TRBJ2-5, the complete variable domain is DSGVTQTPKHLITATGQRVTLRCSPRSGDLSVYWYQQSLDQGLQFLIQYYNGEERAKGNILERFSAQQFPDLHSELNLSSLELGDSALYFCASSPGGTSGGEETQYFGPGTRLLVL.

The chain recombines TRBV7-9 with TRBJ2-3; 7 positions match TRBD1. The length of the CDR3 is 16 residues. CDR1 and CDR2 from the germline V gene are SEHNR and FQNEAQ (reference sequence). The CDR3: CSSSLGGTEKADTQYF. The CDR3 DNA is TGTAGCAGCAGCTTGGGTGGGACAGAAAAGGCGGATACGCAGTATTTT. The full variable domain, completed using reference TRBV7-9 and TRBJ2-3, is DTGVSQNPRHKITKRGQNVTFRCDPISEHNRLYWYRQTLGQGPEFLTYFQNEAQLEKSRLLSDRFSAERPKGSFSTLEIQRTEQGDSAMYLCSSSLGGTEKADTQYFGPGTRLTVL.

In its sample, this clonotype was seen many times. The chain carries TRBV6-2 or TRBV6-3 and TRBJ2-7, with a weak D call TRBD1 (6 bases). V was clipped by 2 bases and J by 2 bases, with 7 bases between them. Per the germline V gene, CDR1 is MNHEY and CDR2 is SVGEGT. The CDR3 extends over 13 amino acids. CDR3 amino acids: CASSYTGTYEQYV. CDR3 DNA: TGTGCCAGCAGTTACACAGGGACCTACGAGCAGTACGTC.

In its sample, this clonotype was seen many times. The genes are TRBV2 and TRBJ1-3; possibly TRBD1 for D (5 bases). Germline assignment: CDR1 SNHLY and CDR2 FYNNEI. Deletions cut 5 bases from V and 0 bases from J, with 8 bases between. CDR3 size: 14 residues. The CDR3 spells CASSPGSSGNTIYF. In DNA, the CDR3 is TGTGCCAGCAGTCCAGGGAGCTCTGGAAACACCATATATTTT.

V usage is TRBV10-3 and J usage is TRBJ2-7, with D unclear. The germline CDR1 and CDR2 sequences are ENHRY and SYGVKD. Deletions cut 5 bases from V and 0 bases from J, with 11 bases between. This CDR3 contains 14 residues. The CDR3 DNA is TGTGCCATCAGTTACGCACAGAGCTCCTACGAGCAGTACGTC. Protein: CAISYAQSSYEQYV.

This chain links TRBV18 with TRBJ2-2, with unresolved D. V gave up 3 bases and J gave up 0 bases, with 11 bases separating them. This CDR3 is 16 amino acids long. CDR1 is KGHSH, CDR2 LQKENI, per germline. CDR3 DNA sequence: TGTGCCAGCTCACCGCGGTCCACCTCGAACACCGGGGAGCTGTTTTTT. Amino acids: CASSPRSTSNTGELFF.

J is TRBJ1-2 and V is TRBV6-1; D not resolved. The CDR3 covers 17 residues. The V and J ends lost 1 base and 8 bases respectively, with 23 bases between them. In germline, CDR1 is MNHNS, CDR2 SASEGT. CDR3 bases: TGTGCCAGCAGTGAAGTTTGGATACTCAGCCTTTATGGCGGCTACACCTTC. Translated: CASSEVWILSLYGGYTF.

This clonotype has more than one count but fewer than ten. This chain uses TRBV6-5 with TRBJ2-1; D is ambiguous. V was trimmed by 0 bases and J by 7 bases, leaving 10 bases between them. The CDR3 sequence is 14 residues long. CDR1 is MNHEY, CDR2 SVGAGI, per germline. CDR3 coding DNA: TGTGCCAGCAGTTACTCTAGGAAGACAAATGAGCAGTTCTTC. It yields the protein CASSYSRKTNEQFF.

The chain is built from TRBV5-1 and TRBJ1-1; no clear D gene. V was clipped by 2 bases and J by 7 bases, with 15 bases between them. CDR3 length equals 14 residues. CDR1 SGHRS and CDR2 YFSETQ come from the germline V gene. The CDR3 DNA reads TGCGCCAGCAGCTTACTCCGGTACAACCTTGAAGCTTTCTTT. Its protein product is CASSLLRYNLEAFF.

This rearrangement joins TRBV5-4 to TRBJ2-7; 13 bases fit TRBD2. J lost 0 bases, V lost 4 bases, and 4 bases had no gene match. CDR3 size: 16 residues. Germline V CDR1 and CDR2: SGHNT, YYREEE (reference sequence). CDR3 region: CASSGGLAGISYEQYV. The CDR3 nucleotides read TGTGCCAGCAGCGGGGGACTAGCGGGAATCTCCTACGAGCAGTACGTC.

The table lists this clonotype with many counts. This sequence joins TRBV24-1 and TRBJ2-6; D not certain. Germline assignment: CDR1 KGHDR and CDR2 SFDVKD. V was shortened by 4 bases and J by 0 bases, with 6 bases between the two germline ends. The CDR3 has 15 amino acids. The CDR3 reads CATSEVGSGANVLTF. The CDR3 bases are TGTGCCACCAGTGAGGTAGGCTCTGGGGCCAACGTCCTGACTTTC.

The chain joins TRBV10-3 to TRBJ1-1; possible D gene TRBD1, 5 bases. CDR1 ENHRY and CDR2 SYGVKD come from the germline V gene. V was trimmed by 7 bases and J by 1 base, leaving 16 bases between them. The CDR3 runs 15 residues. The CDR3 sequence: CAIKSVGHTNTEAFF. The CDR3 region has the DNA TGTGCCATCAAGTCGGTCGGACACACGAACACTGAAGCTTTCTTT.

This clonotype was found a few times. The chain joins TRBV3-1 to TRBJ2-5; 7 bases map to TRBD2. The CDR3 runs to 14 residues. V shed 4 bases and J 5 bases; nucleotides not matched to a gene: 7. Looked up from germline, CDR1 is LGHDT and CDR2 is YNNKEL (reference sequence). The CDR3 loop is CASSRRLAGETQYF. CDR3 sequence (DNA): TGTGCCAGCAGCCGCCGACTAGCAGGCGAGACCCAGTACTTC.

V usage is TRBV20-1 and J usage is TRBJ2-1; 9 nucleotides match TRBD2. The germline CDR1 and CDR2 sequences are DFQATT and SNEGSKA (reference sequence). This CDR3 has 16 amino acids. The V and J ends lost 3 bases and 6 bases, in that order; junction bases with no gene match: 12. In DNA form, the CDR3 reads TGCAGTGCTAGTTATAGCGGGAGACCGGGGAGCAATGAGCAGTTCTTC. It specifies CSASYSGRPGSNEQFF.

In its sample, this clonotype was seen many times. The junction differs from germline at one of its ends, possibly a read error. This CDR3 is CASSVEGDWRSDEQFF. The CDR3, as DNA: TGTGCCAGCAGCGTAGAAGGGGACTGGCGGTCGGATGAGCAGTTCTTC. The chain is built from TRBV11-3 and TRBJ2-1, with D possibly being TRBD2 (6 bases). The germline V gene has CDR1 SGHNT and CDR2 YENEEA. This CDR3 comprises 16 residues.